What follows are 7 T cell receptor beta chains derived from one specimen sequenced in a study of T cell repertoires in cytomegalovirus infection. For these receptors, no antigen is known. TCRdb used MiXCR to reprocess the reads, holding one entry per CDR3 protein. The data hold hundreds of thousands of distinct CDR3 sequences, with approximately 31% observed a single time. Sequenced material: cultured CD8+ T cells from PBMCs, taken from culture after CMV antigen stimulation. Receptor source: a human donor in good health (CMV status not recorded). Some clones in this sample may be carry-over from other donors' samples.

V and J are TRBV20-1 and TRBJ2-7, with TRBD2 identical over 8 bases. V was clipped by 8 bases and J by 0 bases; unmatched bases: 6. Germline-derived CDR1 and CDR2 are DFQATT and SNEGSKA (reference sequence). The CDR3 covers 13 residues. CDR3 region: CSTKRGSSYEQYF. CDR3 DNA sequence: TGCAGTACCAAGCGGGGGAGCTCCTACGAGCAGTACTTC.

This clonotype came up many times. The chain couples TRBV7-8 to TRBJ2-3; a possible D gene is TRBD2 (6 bases). Germline V gene lookup returns CDR1 SGHVS and CDR2 FQNEAQ. This CDR3 region has 15 residues. V was pared by 1 base and J by 1 base, with 9 bases between. The CDR3 bases are TGTGCCAGCAGCTTAGGGGGACTCCGCACAGATACGCAGTATTTT. It codes for CASSLGGLRTDTQYF. Full variable domain (outside the CDR3, taken from reference TRBV7-8 and TRBJ2-3): GAGVSQSPRYKVAKRGQDVALRCDPISGHVSLFWYQQALGQGPEFLTYFQNEAQLDKSGLPSDRFFAERPEGSVSTLKIQRTQQEDSAVYLCASSLGGLRTDTQYFGPGTRLTVL.

There are a few counts of this clonotype. The V gene is TRBV27, the J gene TRBJ2-3; possibly TRBD2 for D (5 bases). Trimming took 3 bases from V and 5 from J, leaving 12 bases between them. The germline CDR1 and CDR2 sequences are MNHEY and SMNVEV (reference sequence). CDR3 size: 14 residues. The CDR3 sequence: CASSLSGSQDTQYF. CDR3 nucleotide sequence: TGTGCCAGCAGTTTGTCGGGGTCCCAAGATACGCAGTATTTT.

This clonotype was seen repeatedly, ten times or more. The genes are TRBV6-2 or TRBV6-3 and TRBJ1-5; D is unclear. Germline V gives CDR1 MNHEY, CDR2 SVGEGT. With 2 bases removed from V and 4 bases from J, the gap between germline ends came to 12 bases. The CDR3 sequence is 15 residues long. Written as DNA, the CDR3 is TGTGCCAGCAGTTACAGGGCGGGTTCAAATCAGCCCCAGCATTTT. Translation: CASSYRAGSNQPQHF.

The sample holds a few counts of this clonotype. The rearrangement links TRBV10-3 to TRBJ1-1, with a tentative D call TRBD1 (5 bases). The CDR3 consists of 12 residues. V dropped 6 bases and J dropped 5 bases, with 10 bases sitting between them. In germline, CDR1 is ENHRY, CDR2 SYGVKD. The chain's CDR3 is CAIRVRGTEAFF. In nucleotides, the CDR3 is TGTGCCATCAGAGTAAGGGGTACTGAAGCTTTCTTT.

CDR3 sequence reads: CASSPSATVYNEQFF. Written as DNA, the CDR3 is TGTGCCAGCAGCCCCTCTGCGACAGTCTACAATGAGCAGTTCTTC. V usage is TRBV7-6 and J usage is TRBJ2-1; possible D gene TRBD1, 5 bases. In germline, CDR1 is SGHVS, CDR2 FNYEAQ. This CDR3 spans 15 amino acids. Between the trimmed V and J ends, which lost 5 bases and 3 bases, there was a span of 14 bases.

The chain couples TRBV5-5 to TRBJ1-2, with 9 bases lining up with TRBD1. Germline V gene lookup returns CDR1 SGHKS and CDR2 YYEKEE (reference sequence). V gave up 4 bases and J gave up 8 bases; unmatched junction bases: 6. The CDR3 length is 13 residues. Here the CDR3 reads CASSPGTGTGYTF. CDR3 nucleotides: TGTGCCAGCAGCCCCGGGACAGGGACGGGCTACACCTTC.